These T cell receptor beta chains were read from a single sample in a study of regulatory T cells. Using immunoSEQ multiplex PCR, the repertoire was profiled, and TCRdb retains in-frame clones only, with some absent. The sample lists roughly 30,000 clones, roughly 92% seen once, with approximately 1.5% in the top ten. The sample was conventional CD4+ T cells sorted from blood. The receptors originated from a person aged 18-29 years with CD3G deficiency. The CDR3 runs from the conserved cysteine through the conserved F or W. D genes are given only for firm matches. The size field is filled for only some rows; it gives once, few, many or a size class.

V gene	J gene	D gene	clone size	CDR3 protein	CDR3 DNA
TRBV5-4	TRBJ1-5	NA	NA	CASSLEGDNQPQHF	TGTGCCAGCAGCTTGGAGGGGGACAATCAGCCCCAGCATTTT
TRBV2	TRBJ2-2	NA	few	CASSTGSTVGELFF	TGTGCCAGCAGTACAGGGAGTACGGTCGGGGAGCTGTTTTTT
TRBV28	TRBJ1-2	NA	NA	CASSLTGQYYGYTF	TGTGCCAGCAGTTTAACCGGACAATACTATGGCTACACCTTC
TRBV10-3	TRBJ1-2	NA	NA	CAISESQEGELRGYTF	TGTGCCATCAGTGAGTCGCAGGAGGGAGAACTTCGAGGCTACACCTTC
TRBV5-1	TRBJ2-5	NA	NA	CASSPGTLYQETQYF	TGCGCCAGCAGTCCCGGGACTCTGTACCAAGAGACCCAGTACTTC
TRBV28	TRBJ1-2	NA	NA	CASSSPGRLFYGYTF	TGTGCCAGCAGCAGCCCCGGACGGCTGTTCTATGGCTACACCTTC
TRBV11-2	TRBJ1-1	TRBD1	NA	CASSIGQGSNTEAFF	TGTGCCAGCAGCATTGGACAGGGGTCGAACACTGAAGCTTTCTTT
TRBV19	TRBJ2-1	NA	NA	CASSISRGAYNEQFF	TGTGCCAGTAGTATAAGTAGGGGGGCCTACAATGAGCAGTTCTTC
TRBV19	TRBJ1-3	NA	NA	CASSLPGVGNTIYF	TGTGCCAGTAGTCTCCCCGGTGTTGGAAACACCATATATTTT
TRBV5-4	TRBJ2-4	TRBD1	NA	CASSLVRDRGAKNIQYF	TGTGCCAGCAGCTTAGTCCGGGACAGGGGAGCCAAAAACATTCAGTACTTC
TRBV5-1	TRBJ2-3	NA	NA	CASSLWERATDTQYF	TGCGCCAGCAGCTTGTGGGAGCGAGCCACAGATACGCAGTATTTT
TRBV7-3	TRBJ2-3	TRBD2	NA	CASSLKFPSGTTPTDTQYF	TGTGCCAGCAGCTTAAAGTTCCCGTCCGGGACTACACCCACAGATACGCAGTATTTT
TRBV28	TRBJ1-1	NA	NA	CASSLAPTVVNTEAFF	TGTGCCAGCAGTTTAGCTCCGACAGTAGTGAACACTGAAGCTTTCTTT
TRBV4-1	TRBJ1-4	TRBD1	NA	CASSQPHRGRNEKLFF	TGCGCCAGCAGCCAACCTCACAGGGGGCGGAACGAAAAACTGTTTTTT
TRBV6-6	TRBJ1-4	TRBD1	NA	CASSYDAGTGKLFF	TGTGCCAGCAGTTACGACGCCGGGACAGGAAAACTGTTTTTT
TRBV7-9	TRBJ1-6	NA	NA	CASSFDYSYNSPLHF	TGTGCCAGCAGCTTTGACTACTCCTATAATTCACCCCTCCACTTT
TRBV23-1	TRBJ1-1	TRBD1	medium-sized	CASSQTGGSTEAFF	TGCGCCAGCAGTCAGACAGGGGGAAGCACTGAAGCTTTCTTT
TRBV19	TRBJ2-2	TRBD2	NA	CASSRLAGENTGELFF	TGTGCCAGTAGCAGACTAGCGGGGGAGAACACCGGGGAGCTGTTTTTT
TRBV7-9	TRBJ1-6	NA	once	CASSLDSSYNSPLHF	TGTGCCAGCAGCCTGGACAGCTCCTATAATTCACCCCTCCACTTT
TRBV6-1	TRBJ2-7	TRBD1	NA	CASSARTGGPYEQYF	TGTGCCAGCAGTGCCCGGACAGGGGGACCCTACGAGCAGTACTTC
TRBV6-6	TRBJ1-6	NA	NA	CASSYGGRGNSPLHF	TGTGCCAGCAGTTACGGGGGAAGAGGAAATTCACCCCTCCACTTT
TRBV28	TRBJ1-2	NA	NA	CATLDSHNYGYTF	TGTGCCACCCTGGACAGCCACAACTATGGCTACACCTTC
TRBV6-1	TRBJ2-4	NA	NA	CASSEGFGLAKNIQYF	TGTGCCAGCAGTGAAGGTTTTGGGCTAGCCAAAAACATTCAGTACTTC
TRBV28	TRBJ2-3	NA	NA	CASIPHARTDTQYF	TGTGCCAGCATACCCCATGCGCGCACAGATACGCAGTATTTT
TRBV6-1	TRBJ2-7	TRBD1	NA	CASKTGGVYEQYF	TGTGCCAGCAAAACAGGGGGCGTCTACGAGCAGTACTTC
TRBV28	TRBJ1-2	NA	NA	CASSFQGRYGYTF	TGTGCCAGCAGTTTTCAGGGGAGGTATGGCTACACCTTC
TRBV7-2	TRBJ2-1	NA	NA	CASSLVVYNEQFF	TGTGCCAGCAGCTTAGTAGTTTACAATGAGCAGTTCTTC
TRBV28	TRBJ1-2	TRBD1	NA	CASSPRTGTNYGYTF	TGTGCCAGCAGTCCCCGGACAGGGACCAACTATGGCTACACCTTC
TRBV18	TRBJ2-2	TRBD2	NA	CASSPYSGGLAGFTGELFF	TGTGCCAGCTCACCTTATTCCGGGGGACTAGCGGGGTTCACCGGGGAGCTGTTTTTT
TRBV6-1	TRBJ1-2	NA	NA	CASHAQAPYGYTF	TGTGCCAGTCATGCACAGGCCCCCTATGGCTACACCTTC
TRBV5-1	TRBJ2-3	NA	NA	CASSLGIAASTDTQYF	TGCGCCAGCAGCTTGGGAATAGCGGCTAGCACAGATACGCAGTATTTT